This T cell receptor beta chain was profiled in a study of OX40 agonist ivuxolimab in advanced cancers. Repertoires were generated with immunoSEQ multiplex PCR, while TCRdb's copy carries only in-frame clones and drops some. The sample lists approximately 11,000 clones; about 81% were seen once. CDR3 length: 15 amino acids. V dropped 5 bases and J dropped 1; count of bases not matched to a gene: 6. In germline, CDR1 is SGHTA, CDR2 FQGTGA. Sequencing used CD4+ or CD8+ T cells sorted from blood, obtained in a trial of the OX40 agonist ivuxolimab. This chain connects TRBV7-3 to TRBJ2-7; 9 bases line up with TRBD2. This TCR was sampled from an adult with an advanced solid tumor such as melanoma, head and neck, liver or kidney cancer. The CDR3 sequence: CASSAAGGPSYEQYF. CDR3 in DNA: TGTGCCAGCAGCGCGGCGGGAGGGCCTTCCTACGAGCAGTACTTC.